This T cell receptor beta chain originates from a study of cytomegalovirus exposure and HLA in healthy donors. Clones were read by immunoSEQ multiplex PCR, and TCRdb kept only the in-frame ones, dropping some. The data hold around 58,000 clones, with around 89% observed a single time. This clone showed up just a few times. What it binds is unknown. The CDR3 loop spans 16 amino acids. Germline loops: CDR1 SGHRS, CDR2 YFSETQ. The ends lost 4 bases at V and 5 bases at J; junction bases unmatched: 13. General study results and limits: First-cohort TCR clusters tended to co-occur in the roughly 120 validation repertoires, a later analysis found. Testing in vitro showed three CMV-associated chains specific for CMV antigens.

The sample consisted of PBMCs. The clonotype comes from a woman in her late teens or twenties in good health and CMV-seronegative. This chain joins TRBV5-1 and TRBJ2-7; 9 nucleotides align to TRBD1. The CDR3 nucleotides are TGCGCCAGCAGCAGAATACCGGGACAGGGTTCCGACGAGCAGTACTTC. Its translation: CASSRIPGQGSDEQYF.